One and the same sample provided the 19 T cell receptor beta chains below, sequenced in a study of siplizumab effects on memory and regulatory T cells. TCRdb keeps only in-frame clones here, not all; method: immunoSEQ multiplex PCR. In the table there are about 56,000 clones, around 97% of which are singletons. Sequencing was performed on naive CD8+ T cells sorted from blood. Receptors originate from a human donor in good health.

This rearrangement joins TRBV12-5 to TRBJ1-2, with no clear D. With 5 bases removed from V and 7 bases from J, the gap between germline ends came to 11 bases. The germline V gene encodes CDR1 LGHNT and CDR2 FRNRAP. The CDR3 is 12 residues long. DNA of the CDR3: TGTGCTAGTGGTGGTTTGGGTCCTGGCTACACCTTC. Translated, it gives CASGGLGPGYTF.

J is TRBJ2-7 and V is TRBV11-3; possibly TRBD2 for D (6 bases). The CDR3 length is 14 residues. V was cut by 2 bases and J by 4 bases, with 12 bases left in between. CDR1 and CDR2 from the germline V gene are SGHNT and YENEEA. This CDR3 reads CASSLWDSPYEQYF. CDR3 DNA: TGTGCCAGCAGCTTATGGGACTCCCCGTACGAGCAGTACTTC.

J is TRBJ2-2 and V is TRBV4-2; 15 nucleotides agree with TRBD2. With 7 bases clipped from V and 7 bases from J, the junction kept 10 bases outside the gene matches. The CDR3 is 17 residues long. The germline V gene has CDR1 LGHNA and CDR2 YNFKEQ. CDR3: CASTKGLAGGYGGELFF. CDR3 DNA sequence: TGTGCCAGCACAAAGGGACTAGCGGGAGGTTACGGCGGGGAGCTGTTTTTT.

The count of this clone is one. V gene TRBV5-4 combines with J gene TRBJ2-7, with TRBD1 matching over 9 bases. Looked up from germline, CDR1 is SGHNT and CDR2 is YYREEE (reference sequence). This CDR3 has 14 amino acids. J was trimmed by 3 bases and V by 4 bases; bases with no gene match: 5. In DNA, the CDR3 is TGTGCCAGCAGCCACCGGGACAGGGACTACGAGCAGTACTTC. It yields the protein CASSHRDRDYEQYF.

Only a few counts were recorded for this clone. The V and J genes are TRBV15 and TRBJ1-1; D is uncertain. In germline, CDR1 is LNHNV, CDR2 YYDKDF (reference sequence). V was trimmed by 0 bases and J by 5 bases, leaving 13 bases between them. CDR3 length equals 15 residues. The CDR3 bases are TGTGCCACCAGCAGAGATAAGGTTCTGGATACTGAAGCTTTCTTT. This encodes CATSRDKVLDTEAFF. The whole variable domain, filled in from reference TRBV15 and TRBJ1-1, reads DAMVIQNPRYQVTQFGKPVTLSCSQTLNHNVMYWYQQKSSQAPKLLFHYYDKDFNNEADTPDNFQSRRPNTSFCFLDIRSPGLGDTAMYLCATSRDKVLDTEAFFGQGTRLTVV.

J is TRBJ2-1 and V is TRBV13; tentative D call: TRBD2 (6 bases). The CDR3 is 15 residues long. In germline, CDR1 is PRHDT, CDR2 FYEKMQ (reference sequence). Trimming cost V 5 bases and J 1 base, with 12 bases left between them. CDR3 amino acids: CASSLPSESYNEQFF. CDR3 bases: TGTGCCAGCAGCCTCCCTAGCGAATCCTACAATGAGCAGTTCTTC.

The chain joins TRBV5-4 to TRBJ2-1; D possibly uses TRBD1 or TRBD2 (5 bases each). In germline, CDR1 is SGHNT, CDR2 YYREEE (reference sequence). The CDR3 extends over 17 amino acids. Trimming took 4 bases from V and 5 from J, leaving 22 bases between them. The CDR3 loop is CASSTISTGTHHNEQFF. The CDR3 DNA reads TGTGCCAGCAGCACTATTTCCACCGGGACCCACCACAATGAGCAGTTCTTC.

This chain joins TRBV11-2 and TRBJ2-7; 10 positions match TRBD2. The germline gives CDR1 SGHAT, CDR2 FQNNGV. V trimming: 0 bases; J trimming: 4 bases; junction bases outside the gene matches: 12. This CDR3 spans 18 amino acids. In DNA, the CDR3 is TGTGCCAGCAGCTTAGATGACCCGGGAGCGGGAGGGCCGTACGAGCAGTACTTC. Its protein is CASSLDDPGAGGPYEQYF.

The chain couples TRBV7-9 to TRBJ2-7; D gene unclear. Trimming pared 5 bases from V and 0 bases from J, leaving 8 bases between. CDR1 and CDR2 from the germline V gene are SEHNR and FQNEAQ (reference sequence). This CDR3 spans 13 amino acids. DNA of the CDR3: TGTGCCAGCAGCCCTAAAGGCTCCTACGAGCAGTACTTC. The encoded protein is CASSPKGSYEQYF.

The chain carries TRBV19 and TRBJ2-7; D not certain. Germline-derived CDR1 and CDR2 are LNHDA and SQIVND (reference sequence). The CDR3 loop spans 14 amino acids. V was pared by 3 bases and J by 3 bases, with 12 bases between. In DNA, the CDR3 is TGTGCCAGTAGTATGAGAGGACCCTTCTACGAGCAGTACTTC. This encodes CASSMRGPFYEQYF. Filled out from reference TRBV19 and TRBJ2-7, the complete variable domain reads DGGITQSPKYLFRKEGQNVTLSCEQNLNHDAMYWYRQDPGQGLRLIYYSQIVNDFQKGDIAEGYSVSREKKESFPLTVTSAQKNPTAFYLCASSMRGPFYEQYFGPGTRLTVT.

The rearrangement uses TRBV11-3 and TRBJ2-1; TRBD1 agrees at 11 bases. This CDR3 spans 15 amino acids. Trimming removed 5 bases from V and 9 bases from J; junction bases left unmatched: 9. In germline, CDR1 is SGHNT, CDR2 YENEEA. The CDR3 nucleotides read TGTGCCAGCAGCCCAGGACAGGGGGCTCTTGGTGAGCAGTTCTTC. Translated, it gives CASSPGQGALGEQFF.

This clone occurred once. This rearrangement joins TRBV27 to TRBJ2-3; 8 bases line up with TRBD2. Trimming at V came to 1 base and at J to 4 bases, leaving 7 bases not matched to a gene. Germline V lookup: CDR1 MNHEY, CDR2 SMNVEV (reference sequence). The CDR3 runs 16 residues. In DNA form, the CDR3 reads TGTGCCAGCAGTTTATTTGGGACTAGGGTGCCAGATACGCAGTATTTT. Amino acids: CASSLFGTRVPDTQYF.

J is TRBJ2-1 and V is TRBV7-3; the D gene is possibly TRBD2 (6 bases). The CDR3 has 13 residues. Germline values: CDR1 SGHTA, CDR2 FQGTGA. Trimming removed 4 bases at V and 6 bases at J, with 10 bases between. CDR3 coding DNA: TGTGCCAGCAGCTCCGGGAGTTCCAATGAGCAGTTCTTC. Protein: CASSSGSSNEQFF.

The chain has TRBV7-9 and TRBJ1-2, with a weak D call TRBD1 (5 bases). With 5 bases removed from V and 4 bases from J, the gap between germline ends came to 11 bases. The CDR3 length is 13 residues. Per germline, CDR1 SEHNR and CDR2 FQNEAQ (reference sequence). The CDR3 DNA reads as TGTGCCAGCAGCGAGGGACGGATCTATGGCTACACCTTC. Translating gives CASSEGRIYGYTF.

The chain joins TRBV4-1 to TRBJ1-5; 9 bases fit TRBD1. The J segment lost 3 bases and the V segment lost 2 bases, leaving 8 bases of the junction unmatched. CDR3 size: 17 residues. In germline, CDR1 is MGHRA, CDR2 YSYEKL. The chain's CDR3 is CASSQIPGQGLNQPQHF. In DNA, the CDR3 is TGCGCCAGCAGCCAAATACCGGGACAGGGACTCAATCAGCCCCAGCATTTT.

This clone was seen a single time. This chain uses TRBV7-9 with TRBJ2-1, with D maybe TRBD1 (5 bases). This CDR3 has 12 residues. Germline CDR1 reads SEHNR; CDR2 reads FQNEAQ (reference sequence). V gave up 3 bases and J gave up 6 bases, with 6 bases separating them. The CDR3 spells CASSLGLNEQFF. In DNA form, the CDR3 reads TGTGCCAGCAGCTTGGGGCTCAATGAGCAGTTCTTC.

Only one count was recorded for this clone. V is TRBV4-1 and J is TRBJ2-1; 7 bases line up with TRBD2. The junction had 13 bases not matched to a gene; V was cut back by 3 bases and J by 8 bases. Looked up from germline, CDR1 is MGHRA and CDR2 is YSYEKL. CDR3 size: 16 residues. The CDR3 loop is CASSQRAGDPSDEQFF. Here the CDR3 DNA reads TGCGCCAGCAGCCAGCGGGCGGGAGATCCTTCGGATGAGCAGTTCTTC.

This rearrangement joins TRBV7-9 to TRBJ2-7; weak D call: TRBD1 (6 bases). Germline CDR1 reads SEHNR; CDR2 reads FQNEAQ (reference sequence). V was cut by 4 bases and J by 5 bases, with 21 bases left in between. The CDR3 runs to 16 residues. CDR3 nucleotides: TGTGCCAGCAGCTCCTTACCGGGACACCAGAGTCACGAGCAGTACTTC. Protein product: CASSSLPGHQSHEQYF.

The chain uses TRBV27 and TRBJ2-5, with TRBD1 matching 7 bases. CDR3 length: 15 residues. Looked up from germline, CDR1 is MNHEY and CDR2 is SMNVEV (reference sequence). J gave up 2 bases and V 6 bases, and 9 bases lay outside the gene matches. The CDR3 nucleotides are TGTGCCAGCAGGAAGGGACAGTCCATTCAAGAGACCCAGTACTTC. Its protein is CASRKGQSIQETQYF.